The present entry profiles one T cell receptor (beta chain) with its context. As yet, its antigen is unknown. The entry originates in a study of response to subunit inactivated influenza vaccine. General study results and limits: The authors suggested that every seasonal influenza vaccination recruits few new T cells.

TCRdb itself ran the RT-PCR reads through MiXCR, one entry per CDR3 protein. The table shows some 600,000 distinct CDR3 sequences, with 11% to 15% occurring only once. V lost 1 base and J 1 base, leaving 10 bases between the germline ends. CDR1 is SGHTA and CDR2 is FQGNSA in the germline V gene. This CDR3 has 15 amino acids. Sequencing used PBMCs from blood, obtained roughly 15 days before vaccination. The origin of this receptor is a man aged 45 to 65 who received an inactivated influenza vaccine. The rearrangement links TRBV7-2 to TRBJ2-5, with a tentative D call TRBD2 (5 bases). The CDR3 here is CASSLVAGVQETQYF. In nucleotides, the CDR3 is TGTGCCAGCAGCTTAGTGGCCGGGGTCCAAGAGACCCAGTACTTC. Together with reference TRBV7-2 and TRBJ2-5, the CDR3 gives the full variable domain: GAGVSQSPSNKVTEKGKDVELRCDPISGHTALYWYRQSLGQGLEFLIYFQGNSAPDKSGLPSDRFSAERTGGSVSTLTIQRTQQEDSAVYLCASSLVAGVQETQYFGPGTRLLVL.